Shown below are 19 T cell receptor beta chains from a single sample sequenced in a study of cytomegalovirus exposure and HLA in healthy donors. Data came from immunoSEQ multiplex PCR; TCRdb stores just in-frame clones and leaves some out. The sample shows roughly 73,000 clones, 94% of them seen only once. The specimen sequenced was PBMCs. These receptors were obtained from a man aged 18 to 30 in good health and CMV-seropositive.

The chain joins TRBV18 to TRBJ2-7; 9 nucleotides line up with TRBD1. The CDR3 spans 14 residues. Unmatched junction bases numbered 2, after V lost 5 bases and J lost 0 bases. CDR1 is KGHSH, CDR2 LQKENI, per germline. This CDR3 reads CASSRDRVSYEQYF. The DNA of the CDR3 is TGTGCCAGCTCAAGGGACAGGGTCTCCTACGAGCAGTACTTC.

The rearrangement joins TRBV7-9 to TRBJ2-1; 13 bases line up with TRBD2. V lost 4 bases, J lost 6 bases, and 9 bases stayed unmatched. This CDR3 has 17 residues. Germline loops: CDR1 SEHNR, CDR2 FQNEAQ (reference sequence). CDR3 sequence (DNA): TGTGCCAGCAGCTCGACTAGCGGGAGGCAGTCGAGCAATGAGCAGTTCTTC. Amino acids: CASSSTSGRQSSNEQFF.

Details on this clone: One end of the junction fails to match germline, which may point to a read error. This chain uses TRBV6-5 with TRBJ2-1; TRBD2 is a possible D gene (6 bases). The CDR3 has 13 residues. Germline loops: CDR1 MNHEY, CDR2 SVGAGI. CDR3: CASKSYDGGFSLF. The CDR3, as DNA: TGTGCCAGCAAGTCATACGATGGAGGGTTCTCACTCTTC.

J is TRBJ2-7 and V is TRBV19, with 7 nucleotides matching TRBD1. The germline gives CDR1 LNHDA, CDR2 SQIVND (reference sequence). Trimming removed 3 bases from V and 0 bases from J; junction bases left unmatched: 2. This CDR3 contains 14 residues. The CDR3 loop is CASSMGQSSYEQYF. In DNA, the CDR3 is TGTGCCAGTAGTATGGGACAGAGCTCCTACGAGCAGTACTTC.

The chain joins TRBV7-6 to TRBJ2-4; 13 bases are a match to TRBD2. In germline, CDR1 is SGHVS, CDR2 FNYEAQ. After removal of 5 bases from V and 0 bases from J, the junction contained 13 bases not matched to a gene. This CDR3 spans 20 amino acids. CDR3 DNA: TGTGCCAGCAGCCCCGGGACTAGCGGGGTTATTATTCTAGCCAAAAACATTCAGTACTTC. Translation gives CASSPGTSGVIILAKNIQYF.

V and J are TRBV19 and TRBJ2-7; 8 bases fit TRBD1. This CDR3 region has 15 residues. V was clipped by 6 bases and J by 6 bases; unmatched bases: 13. Germline V gene sequence: CDR1 LNHDA, CDR2 SQIVND (reference sequence). CDR3 coding DNA: TGTGCCAGTAGCGTTAACAGGGGGGCATCAAGCGAGCAGTACTTC. This translates into CASSVNRGASSEQYF.

The CDR3 is CAWRGIGTGVQETQYF. In nucleotides, the CDR3 is TGTGCCTGGAGAGGGATCGGGACAGGAGTCCAAGAGACCCAGTACTTC. The chain employs TRBV30 and TRBJ2-5; the match to TRBD1 covers 8 bases. This CDR3 has 16 residues. In germline, CDR1 is GTSNPN, CDR2 SVGIG (reference sequence). V lost 3 bases and J lost 1; bases outside the gene matches: 10.

The rearrangement uses TRBV19 and TRBJ2-4; perhaps TRBD2 as D (7 bases). V shed 3 bases and J shed 8 bases, with 11 bases lying between them. There are 13 residues in the CDR3. Germline-derived CDR1 and CDR2 are LNHDA and SQIVND (reference sequence). CDR3: CASSIGGQDIQYF. In DNA, the CDR3 is TGTGCCAGTAGTATCGGGGGGCAGGACATTCAGTACTTC.

The chain joins TRBV7-9 to TRBJ2-7; unclear D gene. Between the trimmed V and J ends, which lost 0 bases and 6 bases, there was a span of 9 bases. CDR1 SEHNR and CDR2 FQNEAQ come from the germline V gene (reference sequence). CDR3 length: 13 amino acids. The chain's CDR3 is CASSLASTGEQYF. The CDR3 DNA sequence: TGTGCCAGCAGCTTAGCGTCGACGGGCGAGCAGTACTTC.

The V call is TRBV11-2, the J call TRBJ2-1, with TRBD2 identical over 9 bases. CDR3 length: 16 amino acids. With V trimmed by 4 bases and J by 4 bases, 8 bases remained unmatched. Germline loops: CDR1 SGHAT, CDR2 FQNNGV. The CDR3 is CASSSGLAVVYNEQFF. The CDR3 coding sequence is TGTGCCAGCAGCTCGGGACTAGCAGTTGTGTACAATGAGCAGTTCTTC.

This clone appeared a single time. The chain links TRBV2 to TRBJ1-4; TRBD1 matches at 7 bases. With V trimmed by 3 bases and J by 4 bases, 14 bases remained unmatched. This CDR3 spans 18 amino acids. From germline, CDR1 is SNHLY and CDR2 FYNNEI. The CDR3 DNA reads TGTGCCAGCAGTGATGGAGGGCGACAGGGCGGCTATAATGAAAAACTGTTTTTT. Translating gives CASSDGGRQGGYNEKLFF.

V is TRBV19 and J is TRBJ2-5, with 7 bases that match TRBD1. There are 16 residues in the CDR3. V trimming: 4 bases; J trimming: 0 bases; junction bases outside the gene matches: 8. CDR1 is LNHDA, CDR2 SQIVND, per germline (reference sequence). CDR3 in DNA: TGTGCCAGTAGTACTGGACAGGCCAGGTACCAAGAGACCCAGTACTTC. Protein: CASSTGQARYQETQYF.

The chain joins TRBV19 to TRBJ2-5; 7 positions match TRBD1. J lost 3 bases, V lost 8 bases, and 12 bases had no gene match. The CDR3 runs to 15 residues. CDR1 is LNHDA, CDR2 SQIVND, per germline (reference sequence). The chain's CDR3 is CASAPLGTEKETQYF. The CDR3, as DNA: TGTGCCAGTGCCCCTCTAGGGACAGAGAAAGAGACCCAGTACTTC.

The chain uses TRBV5-8 and TRBJ1-1, with D possibly TRBD1 on 6 matching bases. The CDR3 length is 15 residues. Trimming took off 4 bases at V and 4 bases at J, with 17 bases between the two ends. The germline V gene has CDR1 SGHTS and CDR2 YDEGEE. For the CDR3, the DNA is TGTGCCAGCAGCCTCGGCACTACAGGGACCACTGAAGCTTTCTTT. Its translation: CASSLGTTGTTEAFF. Variable domain in full (rest from reference TRBV5-8 and TRBJ1-1): EAGVTQSPTHLIKTRGQQATLRCSPISGHTSVYWYQQALGLGLQFLLWYDEGEERNRGNFPPRFSGRQFPNYSSELNVNALELEDSALYLCASSLGTTGTTEAFFGQGTRLTVV.

The chain carries TRBV28 and TRBJ1-4; D gene unclear. CDR3 length: 15 amino acids. Trimming stripped 6 bases from V and 2 bases from J, with 13 bases between. In germline, CDR1 is MDHEN, CDR2 SYDVKM. The CDR3, as DNA: TGTGCCAGCAGCCCTGTTCTAGCCACTAATGAAAAACTGTTTTTT. Translation gives CASSPVLATNEKLFF.

The chain is built from TRBV5-5 and TRBJ1-2; D gene unclear. Per germline, CDR1 SGHKS and CDR2 YYEKEE (reference sequence). Trimming cost V 3 bases and J 4 bases, with 13 bases left between them. This CDR3 region has 14 residues. CDR3 sequence reads: CASSSLPGSYGYTF. DNA of the CDR3: TGTGCCAGCAGCTCCTTACCCGGGTCCTATGGCTACACCTTC. The full variable domain, its missing parts supplied by reference TRBV5-5 and TRBJ1-2, is DAGVTQSPTHLIKTRGQQVTLRCSPISGHKSVSWYQQVLGQGPQFIFQYYEKEERGRGNFPDRFSARQFPNYSSELNVNALLLGDSALYLCASSSLPGSYGYTFGSGTRLTVV.

This chain joins TRBV2 and TRBJ1-1; the match to TRBD1 covers 8 bases. Germline-derived CDR1 and CDR2 are SNHLY and FYNNEI. V lost 9 bases and J lost 1; bases outside the gene matches: 10. The CDR3 has 15 residues. CDR3 DNA sequence: TGTGCCAGGAAGACAGGGGACCGGGGGAACACTGAAGCTTTCTTT. Protein sequence: CARKTGDRGNTEAFF.

The chain links TRBV28 to TRBJ2-7; TRBD1 aligns across 7 bases. Germline-derived CDR1 and CDR2 are MDHEN and SYDVKM. V lost 6 bases and J lost 2; bases outside the gene matches: 7. This CDR3 is built from 14 residues. The CDR3, as DNA: TGTGCCAGCAGGGCGAGGGGGCTTACCTACGAGCAGTACTTC. Translated, it gives CASRARGLTYEQYF.

The gene calls are TRBV6-1 and TRBJ2-2; weak D call: TRBD2 (5 bases). Germline loops: CDR1 MNHNS, CDR2 SASEGT. The CDR3 covers 18 residues. Trimming pared 4 bases from V and 5 bases from J, leaving 23 bases between. The DNA of the CDR3 is TGTGCCAGCAGTGTCCAAGGTCCCAACCGATCGGGGACCGGGGAGCTGTTTTTT. It translates to CASSVQGPNRSGTGELFF.